This is a list of T cell receptor beta chains from one sample in a study of type 1 and type 2 diabetes patients. In TCRdb, the multiplex PCR reads were re-called with MiXCR into one record per CDR3 protein. The profile shows under 300,000 distinct CDR3 sequences, 40% to 50% of them singletons. The sequenced material came from peripheral blood mononuclear cells (PBMCs). The receptor set was obtained from a man younger than 30 with type 2 diabetes. CDR3s include the opening cysteine and the closing phenylalanine or tryptophan. The D gene is left open where the match is weak. Expanded clones get a size class; other rows say once, few or many, or leave the size out.

j_call v_call d_call clone_size cdr3_aa cdr3_nt
TRBJ1-6 TRBV6-6 - few CASSYHPEGSENSPLHF TGTGCCAGCAGTTACCATCCGGAGGGATCGGAGAATTCACCCCTCCACTTT
TRBJ2-7 TRBV9 TRBD2 - CASSVAGGDYEQYF TGTGCCAGCAGCGTAGCTGGGGGGGACTACGAGCAGTACTTC
TRBJ2-2 TRBV28 TRBD1 - CASRLGQGDGELFF TGTGCCAGCAGACTAGGACAGGGCGACGGGGAGCTGTTTTTT
TRBJ1-1 TRBV2 TRBD1 few CASSERGRVVTTEAFF TGTGCCAGCAGTGAGAGGGGGCGGGTAGTGACCACTGAAGCTTTCTTT
TRBJ2-5 TRBV29-1 - - CSTPGGGGETQYF TGCAGCACCCCGGGGGGCGGAGGGGAGACCCAGTACTTC
TRBJ2-7 TRBV7-2 TRBD1 - CASSRTKGGLEQYF TGTGCCAGCAGCCGCACCAAAGGGGGCCTCGAGCAGTACTTC
TRBJ2-1 TRBV19 TRBD2 - CASSKPPVVAGGDEQFF TGTGCCAGTAGTAAGCCCCCCGTTGTAGCGGGAGGGGATGAGCAGTTCTTC
TRBJ2-1 TRBV7-9 - - CASSLRLNEQFF TGTGCCAGCAGCTTGAGACTCAATGAGCAGTTCTTC
TRBJ2-7 TRBV20-1 - - CSARLSAFREQYF TGCAGTGCTAGATTGTCAGCATTCCGCGAGCAGTACTTC
TRBJ2-5 TRBV24-1 - many CATSGVRGTETQYF TGTGCCACCAGTGGAGTCAGGGGCACGGAGACCCAGTACTTC